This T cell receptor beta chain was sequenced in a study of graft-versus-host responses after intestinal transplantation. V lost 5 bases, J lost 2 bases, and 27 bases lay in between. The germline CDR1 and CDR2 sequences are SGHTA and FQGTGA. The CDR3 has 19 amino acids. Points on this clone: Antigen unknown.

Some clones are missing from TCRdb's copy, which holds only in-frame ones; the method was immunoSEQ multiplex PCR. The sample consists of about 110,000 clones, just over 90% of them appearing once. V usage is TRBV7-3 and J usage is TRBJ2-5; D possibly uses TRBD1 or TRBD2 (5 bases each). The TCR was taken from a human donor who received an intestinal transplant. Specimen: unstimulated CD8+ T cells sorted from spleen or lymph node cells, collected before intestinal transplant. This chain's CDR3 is CASSPQDGAPQFLQETQYF. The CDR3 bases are TGTGCCAGCAGCCCCCAGGACGGGGCCCCCCAGTTTTTACAAGAGACCCAGTACTTC.